These 21 T cell receptor beta chains were all obtained from the same sample, sequenced in a study of shared clonotypes between healthy human individuals. The naive CD8 population came from CD45RO-negative cells selected for CCR7, without terminally differentiated effector memory CD45RA+ cells. The method was immunoSEQ multiplex PCR; TCRdb's version includes in-frame clones alone and lacks a portion of them. The sample has around 640,000 clones; roughly 95% are singletons. The sample consisted of naive CD8+ T cells sorted from blood. The receptors originated from a woman younger than 45 in good health.

The CDR3 coding sequence is TGTGCCAGCAGTGAACGGCTAGCGAGAGACGAGCAGTACTTC. Its translation is CASSERLARDEQYF. The chain joins TRBV6-1 to TRBJ2-7; TRBD2 is a possible D gene (6 bases). This CDR3 spans 14 amino acids. Germline assignment: CDR1 MNHNS and CDR2 SASEGT. V was clipped by 2 bases and J by 5 bases, with 13 bases between them.

The J gene is TRBJ2-2, the V gene TRBV27; TRBD1 is a possible D gene (6 bases). The V end lost 6 bases, the J end lost 2 bases, and 10 bases lay between the germline ends. The CDR3 runs 14 residues. Per germline, CDR1 MNHEY and CDR2 SMNVEV (reference sequence). This CDR3 reads CASRPGHNTGELFF. As DNA, the CDR3 is TGTGCCAGCAGACCGGGACATAACACCGGGGAGCTGTTTTTT.

V usage is TRBV10-1 and J usage is TRBJ2-1, with D perhaps matching TRBD1 (5 bases). Deletions cut 3 bases from V and 9 bases from J, with 15 bases between. The CDR3 sequence is 14 residues long. In germline, CDR1 is WNHNN, CDR2 SYGVQD (reference sequence). The CDR3 reads CASSEGQGGGEQFF. The CDR3 coding sequence is TGCGCCAGCAGTGAAGGGCAGGGCGGCGGTGAGCAGTTCTTC.

The rearrangement uses TRBV27 and TRBJ2-2; unclear D gene. This CDR3 spans 12 amino acids. Trimming pared 2 bases from V and 3 bases from J, leaving 1 base between. Germline CDR1 reads MNHEY; CDR2 reads SMNVEV (reference sequence). In DNA, the CDR3 is TGTGCCAGCAGTTTACACACCGGGGAGCTGTTTTTT. This codes for CASSLHTGELFF.

The chain employs TRBV14 and TRBJ2-1; D is possibly TRBD1 or TRBD2 (5 bases each). CDR1 SGHDN and CDR2 FVKESK come from the germline V gene. CDR3 length equals 16 residues. The V gene lost 4 bases and the J gene lost 3 bases, with 16 bases spanning the gap. In DNA form, the CDR3 reads TGTGCCAGCAGCCGCCCCGGGACGACCATCTACAATGAGCAGTTCTTC. It encodes CASSRPGTTIYNEQFF.

This clone appeared a single time. This chain links TRBV6-6 with TRBJ2-3, with D hard to call. This CDR3 has 15 amino acids. CDR1 MNHNY and CDR2 SVGAGI come from the germline V gene (reference sequence). With 2 bases removed from V and 4 bases from J, the gap between germline ends came to 13 bases. CDR3 in amino acids: CASSYAGDPPDTQYF. For the CDR3, the DNA is TGTGCCAGCAGTTACGCCGGAGACCCGCCAGATACGCAGTATTTT.

The V gene is TRBV5-1, the J gene TRBJ2-3, with 9 nucleotides matching TRBD2. V was pared by 3 bases and J by 3 bases, with 2 bases of the junction left unmatched. The CDR3 length is 14 residues. Germline V CDR1 and CDR2: SGHRS, YFSETQ. The CDR3 DNA reads as TGCGCCAGCAGCTCGGCGGGAGGGACAGATACGCAGTATTTT. It yields the protein CASSSAGGTDTQYF.

This clone was found once. The chain links TRBV27 to TRBJ1-2; maybe TRBD1 (6 bases). CDR3 length equals 14 residues. Germline V CDR1 and CDR2: MNHEY, SMNVEV (reference sequence). Trimming took 3 bases from V and 6 from J, leaving 14 bases between them. CDR3 residues: CASSFGPGADGYTF. In DNA, the CDR3 is TGTGCCAGCAGTTTTGGTCCAGGGGCCGATGGCTACACCTTC.

This clone appeared a single time. This sequence joins TRBV5-6 and TRBJ2-1; the match to TRBD2 covers 13 bases. The CDR3 has 16 residues. The germline V gene encodes CDR1 SGHDT and CDR2 YYEEEE. V dropped 2 bases and J dropped 4; count of bases not matched to a gene: 3. The CDR3 protein is CASSFGTSGVYNEQFF. The CDR3 coding sequence is TGTGCCAGCAGCTTTGGGACTAGCGGGGTTTACAATGAGCAGTTCTTC. The full variable domain, completed using reference TRBV5-6 and TRBJ2-1, is DAGVTQSPTHLIKTRGQQVTLRCSPKSGHDTVSWYQQALGQGPQFIFQYYEEEERQRGNFPDRFSGHQFPNYSSELNVNALLLGDSALYLCASSFGTSGVYNEQFFGPGTRLTVL.

This chain connects TRBV19 to TRBJ1-5; the D is unclear. There are 13 residues in the CDR3. Trimming cost V 0 bases and J 12 bases, with 12 bases left between them. Germline CDR1 and CDR2: LNHDA and SQIVND (reference sequence). The CDR3 protein is CASSIEPGLHQHF. DNA for the CDR3: TGTGCCAGTAGTATAGAACCGGGTCTTCACCAGCATTTT.

A single count supports this clone. The rearrangement links TRBV12-5 to TRBJ2-2; D is perhaps TRBD2 (6 bases). Per germline, CDR1 LGHNT and CDR2 FRNRAP. V lost 4 bases to trimming and J lost 6 bases, with 12 bases between them. The CDR3 consists of 14 residues. The DNA of the CDR3 is TGTGCTAGTGGTTACTCCGGGAGCGCCGGGGAGCTGTTTTTT. Protein: CASGYSGSAGELFF.

In this sample, this clone turned up once. The J gene is TRBJ2-5, the V gene TRBV28; no firm D call. V shed 2 bases and J shed 3 bases, with 16 bases lying between them. Germline lookup yields CDR1 MDHEN and CDR2 SYDVKM. The CDR3 is 16 residues long. This CDR3 is CASSLIGGRAKETQYF. The CDR3 nucleotides read TGTGCCAGCAGTTTAATCGGCGGTCGAGCCAAAGAGACCCAGTACTTC.

The rearrangement joins TRBV27 to TRBJ2-7; possibly TRBD1 for D (5 bases). The ends were cut back, 2 bases at V and 7 bases at J, with 15 bases in the middle. The germline V gene has CDR1 MNHEY and CDR2 SMNVEV (reference sequence). This CDR3 contains 14 residues. DNA of the CDR3: TGTGCCAGCAGTTTAGGCCAGGGCTTGAGGGAGCAGTACTTC. Protein product: CASSLGQGLREQYF.

The chain has TRBV19 and TRBJ2-3; D unresolved. V lost 10 bases to trimming and J lost 6 bases, with 8 bases between them. Per the germline V gene, CDR1 is LNHDA and CDR2 is SQIVND (reference sequence). The CDR3 is 10 residues long. CDR3 sequence: CATAWDTQYF. CDR3 sequence (DNA): TGTGCCACCGCTTGGGATACGCAGTATTTT.

The V call is TRBV27, the J call TRBJ1-5, with D hard to call. With 6 bases removed from V and 3 bases from J, the gap between germline ends came to 12 bases. The CDR3 extends over 14 amino acids. Germline CDR1 and CDR2: MNHEY and SMNVEV (reference sequence). Here the CDR3 reads CASRPTGSNQPQHF. DNA of the CDR3: TGTGCCAGCAGACCTACGGGCTCCAATCAGCCCCAGCATTTT.

The gene calls are TRBV6-5 and TRBJ2-1; the match to TRBD2 covers 11 bases. V shed 6 bases, J shed 7 bases, and the junction held 8 bases outside the gene matches. The CDR3 totals 15 residues. Germline CDR1 and CDR2: MNHEY and SVGAGI. Here the CDR3 reads CASRRLAGMRNEQFF. As DNA, the CDR3 is TGTGCCAGCAGAAGACTAGCGGGGATGCGAAATGAGCAGTTCTTC.

This clone was counted a single time. CDR3 region: CASSSGSANVGAFF. The CDR3 DNA sequence: TGTGCCAGCAGCTCCGGGTCGGCCAACGTAGGAGCTTTCTTT. The chain joins TRBV5-5 to TRBJ1-1, with no clear D. The CDR3 is 14 residues long. V lost 3 bases and J 10 bases, leaving 19 bases between the germline ends. Germline V gene data show CDR1 as SGHKS and CDR2 as YYEKEE (reference sequence). The whole variable domain, remainder taken from reference TRBV5-5 and TRBJ1-1, is DAGVTQSPTHLIKTRGQQVTLRCSPISGHKSVSWYQQVLGQGPQFIFQYYEKEERGRGNFPDRFSARQFPNYSSELNVNALLLGDSALYLCASSSGSANVGAFFGQGTRLTVV.

The chain carries TRBV4-1 and TRBJ2-7; D perhaps matches TRBD2 (6 bases). The germline CDR1 and CDR2 sequences are MGHRA and YSYEKL. CDR3 size: 16 residues. V was clipped by 0 bases and J by 2 bases, with 14 bases between them. CDR3: CASSQEGTGTPYEQYF. In DNA form, the CDR3 reads TGCGCCAGCAGCCAAGAGGGGACCGGGACTCCCTACGAGCAGTACTTC.

The gene calls are TRBV30 and TRBJ2-5; perhaps D is TRBD1 or TRBD2 (5 bases each). The V gene's germline CDR1 is GTSNPN and CDR2 SVGIG (reference sequence). V shed 5 bases and J shed 9 bases, with 19 bases lying between them. CDR3 size: 13 residues. CDR3 nucleotides: TGTGCCTGGGTCCCGTCAGGTTTGGGGGCCCAGTACTTC. It translates to CAWVPSGLGAQYF.

CDR3 bases: TGTGCCAGCAGCTTAATGGACGAGCAGTACTTC. Its translation is CASSLMDEQYF. V is TRBV7-8 and J is TRBJ2-7; D remains unclear. CDR1 is SGHVS, CDR2 FQNEAQ, per germline. V shed 2 bases and J shed 5 bases, with 4 bases lying between them. This CDR3 is built from 11 residues.

The chain is built from TRBV19 and TRBJ2-7; no clear D. CDR1 is LNHDA and CDR2 is SQIVND in the germline V gene (reference sequence). The CDR3 is 16 residues long. V was clipped by 0 bases and J by 4 bases, with 16 bases between them. The CDR3 is CASSIDRASARYEQYF. Written as DNA, the CDR3 is TGTGCCAGTAGTATAGATCGGGCCTCCGCACGATACGAGCAGTACTTC.